Shown below are 5 T cell receptor beta chains from a single sample sequenced in a study of CD8+ T cells in alopecia areata. The treatment denotes: oral pan-JAK inhibitor, 5-10 mg twice daily. In each case, RNA was isolated and then reverse transcribed into cDNA as the sequencing template. Profiling relied on immunoSEQ multiplex PCR, and the TCRdb table lists in-frame clones only, not all of them. The repertoire holds 110,000 or so clones, with roughly 60% as singletons. The sequences come from CD8+ T cells sorted from blood, collected at week 4, from a patient treated with tofacitinib. The receptors stem from a human donor with alopecia areata.

The CDR3: CSVDRLAGDLQETQYF. CDR3 DNA: TGCAGCGTTGATAGACTAGCGGGGGACCTCCAAGAGACCCAGTACTTC. This sequence joins TRBV29-1 and TRBJ2-5; 12 bases agree with TRBD2. CDR1 and CDR2 from the germline V gene are SQVTM and ANQGSEA. With V trimmed by 3 bases and J by 1 base, 6 bases remained unmatched. The CDR3 has 16 residues.

This clone showed up just a few times. The chain couples TRBV4-3 to TRBJ2-5; 7 bases agree with TRBD2. Germline V gene data show CDR1 as LGHNA and CDR2 as YSLEER. CDR3 length: 16 amino acids. After removal of 0 bases from V and 9 bases from J, the junction contained 13 bases not matched to a gene. CDR3 amino acids: CASSQDLWERGRPQYF. In DNA form, the CDR3 reads TGCGCCAGCAGCCAAGATTTGTGGGAGCGGGGCAGGCCCCAGTACTTC.

The CDR3 region is CSVPQPGPVDNEQFF. The CDR3 region has the DNA TGCAGCGTTCCCCAACCAGGCCCGGTGGACAATGAGCAGTTCTTC. V usage is TRBV29-1 and J usage is TRBJ2-1; D not certain. Germline CDR1 and CDR2: SQVTM and ANQGSEA. This CDR3 comprises 15 residues. Trimming took off 5 bases at V and 5 bases at J, with 19 bases between the two ends.

The V and J genes are TRBV9 and TRBJ2-3; TRBD2 agrees at 7 bases. The CDR3 has 16 amino acids. CDR1 is SGDLS and CDR2 is YYNGEE in the germline V gene. Losses at the gene ends were 1 base for V and 0 bases for J; bases not matched to a gene: 5. CDR3 nucleotides: TGTGCCAGCAGCGTATCTGGCGGGGGAAGCACAGATACGCAGTATTTT. Translation: CASSVSGGGSTDTQYF.

V and J are TRBV5-1 and TRBJ2-7; the D gene is possibly TRBD2 (7 bases). From germline, CDR1 is SGHRS and CDR2 YFSETQ. This CDR3 comprises 14 residues. Trimming stripped 5 bases from V and 5 bases from J, with 17 bases between. The CDR3 DNA follows: TGCGCCAGCAGACTTACCGGGGGGCTCAACGAGCAGTACTTC. Protein product: CASRLTGGLNEQYF.